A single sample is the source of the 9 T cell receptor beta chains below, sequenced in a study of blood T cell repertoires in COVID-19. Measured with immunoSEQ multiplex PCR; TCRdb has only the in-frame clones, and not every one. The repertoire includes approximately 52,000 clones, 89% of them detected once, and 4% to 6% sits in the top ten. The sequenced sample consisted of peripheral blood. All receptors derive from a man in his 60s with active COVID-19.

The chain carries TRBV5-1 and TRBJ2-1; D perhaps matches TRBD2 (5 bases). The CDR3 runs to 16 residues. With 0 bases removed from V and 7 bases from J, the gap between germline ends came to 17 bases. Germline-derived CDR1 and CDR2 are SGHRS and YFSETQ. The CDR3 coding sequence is TGCGCCAGCAGCTTGGGGGTGGTGGGAGTTCAAAATGAGCAGTTCTTC. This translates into CASSLGVVGVQNEQFF.

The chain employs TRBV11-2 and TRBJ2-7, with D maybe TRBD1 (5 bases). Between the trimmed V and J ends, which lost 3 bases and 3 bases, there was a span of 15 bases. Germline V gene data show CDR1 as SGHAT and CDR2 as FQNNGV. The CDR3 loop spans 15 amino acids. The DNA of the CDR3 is TGTGCCAGCAGCTTGAGACGGAAAGGGGACTACGAGCAGTACTTC. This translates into CASSLRRKGDYEQYF.

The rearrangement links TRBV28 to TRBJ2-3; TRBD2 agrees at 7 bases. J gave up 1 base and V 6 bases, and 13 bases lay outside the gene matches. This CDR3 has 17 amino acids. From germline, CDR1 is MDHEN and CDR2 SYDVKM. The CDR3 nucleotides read TGTGCCAGCAGATTCCCCCCGGGAGGTTTTCGCACAGATACGCAGTATTTT. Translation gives CASRFPPGGFRTDTQYF.

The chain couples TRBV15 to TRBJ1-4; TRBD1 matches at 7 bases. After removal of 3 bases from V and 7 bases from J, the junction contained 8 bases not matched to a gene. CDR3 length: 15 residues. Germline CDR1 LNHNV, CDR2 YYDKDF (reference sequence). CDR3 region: CATSRGGQTGEKLFF. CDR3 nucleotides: TGTGCCACCAGCAGGGGGGGACAGACGGGTGAAAAACTGTTTTTT.

The CDR3 DNA reads TGTGCCAGCAGCTTGGGACTAGCGGGAGAGGGAGATACGCAGTATTTT. Protein product: CASSLGLAGEGDTQYF. The chain is built from TRBV7-3 and TRBJ2-3; 14 bases map to TRBD2. With 3 bases clipped from V and 5 bases from J, the junction kept 4 bases outside the gene matches. Per the germline V gene, CDR1 is SGHTA and CDR2 is FQGTGA. This CDR3 comprises 16 residues.

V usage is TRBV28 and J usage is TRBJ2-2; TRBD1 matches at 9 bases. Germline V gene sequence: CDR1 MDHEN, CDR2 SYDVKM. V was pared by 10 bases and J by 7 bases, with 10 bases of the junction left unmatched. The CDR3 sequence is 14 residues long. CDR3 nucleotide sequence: TGTGCCACCCTAGGACAGGGGCGAGGCGGGGAGCTGTTTTTT. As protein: CATLGQGRGGELFF.

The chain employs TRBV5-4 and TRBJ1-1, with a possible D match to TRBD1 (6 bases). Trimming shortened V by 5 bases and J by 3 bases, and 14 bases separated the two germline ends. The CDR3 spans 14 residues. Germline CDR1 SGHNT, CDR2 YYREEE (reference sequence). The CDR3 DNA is TGTGCCAGCAGTATTAGCGGGGGGCACACTGAAGCTTTCTTT. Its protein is CASSISGGHTEAFF.

The DNA of the CDR3 is TGTGCCAGCAGCCCCCCGGGACAGTCTTACTCTGGAAACACCATATATTTT. This translates into CASSPPGQSYSGNTIYF. The V call is TRBV7-9, the J call TRBJ1-3; 7 nucleotides agree with TRBD1. Germline V lookup: CDR1 SEHNR, CDR2 FQNEAQ (reference sequence). With V trimmed by 5 bases and J by 0 bases, 10 bases remained unmatched. The CDR3 totals 17 residues.

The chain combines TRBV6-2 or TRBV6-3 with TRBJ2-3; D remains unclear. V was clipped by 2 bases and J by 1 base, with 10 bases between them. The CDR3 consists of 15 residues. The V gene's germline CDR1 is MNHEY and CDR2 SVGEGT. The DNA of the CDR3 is TGTGCCAGCAGTTACGGCCTAGGCGGCACAGATACGCAGTATTTT. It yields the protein CASSYGLGGTDTQYF.